This T cell receptor (beta chain) is from a study of Ad26.COV2.S vaccination and SARS-CoV-2 variants. Study context: Dosing was one shot or two shots 56 days apart. Whole-study results and caveats: Breadth of non-spike TCRs did not differ between vaccinees and placebo recipients.

As for treatment: 19 received Ad26.COV2.S at low or high dose, single or two shots; 5 received placebo; per-sample allocation not given. Sample collection was performed on day 63 after the first vaccine or placebo injection. Profiling relied on immunoSEQ multiplex PCR, and the TCRdb table lists in-frame clones only, not all of them. The sample has hundreds of thousands of clones, 89% seen once; the top ten hold about 1.5%. As to this clone: The antigen remains undetermined.

The germline CDR1 and CDR2 sequences are SQVTM and ANQGSEA. The CDR3 is 14 residues long. The germline V and J ends were trimmed by 1 base and 2 bases, with 11 bases remaining between them. The origin of this receptor is a person aged 18-60 years who received the Ad26.COV2.S COVID-19 vaccine or a placebo. This chain uses TRBV29-1 with TRBJ1-2; D is possibly TRBD1 (5 bases). Source: peripheral blood, taken in a trial of Ad26.COV2.S vaccine versus placebo. CDR3 bases: TGCAGCGTTGAAGGGCCCCAGGGAAACTATGGCTACACCTTC. It yields the protein CSVEGPQGNYGYTF.